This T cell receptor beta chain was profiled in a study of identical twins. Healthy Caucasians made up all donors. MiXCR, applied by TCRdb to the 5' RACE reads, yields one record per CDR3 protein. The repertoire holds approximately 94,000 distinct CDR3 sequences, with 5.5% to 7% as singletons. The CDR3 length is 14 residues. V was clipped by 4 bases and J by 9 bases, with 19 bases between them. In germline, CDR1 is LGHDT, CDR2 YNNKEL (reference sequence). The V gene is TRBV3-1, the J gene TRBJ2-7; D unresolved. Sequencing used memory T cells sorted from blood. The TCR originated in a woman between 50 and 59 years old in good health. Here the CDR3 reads CASSPYQQAPRQYF. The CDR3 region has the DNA TGTGCCAGCAGCCCCTACCAACAAGCCCCGAGGCAGTACTTC.